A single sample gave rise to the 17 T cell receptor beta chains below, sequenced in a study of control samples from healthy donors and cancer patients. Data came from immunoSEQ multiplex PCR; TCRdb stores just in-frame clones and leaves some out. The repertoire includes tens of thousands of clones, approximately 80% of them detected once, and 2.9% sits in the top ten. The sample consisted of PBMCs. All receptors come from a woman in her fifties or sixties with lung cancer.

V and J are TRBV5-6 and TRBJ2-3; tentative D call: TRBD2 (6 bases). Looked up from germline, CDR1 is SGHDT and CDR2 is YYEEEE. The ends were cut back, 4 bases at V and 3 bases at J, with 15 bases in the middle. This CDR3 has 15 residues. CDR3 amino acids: CASSRWVGGTDTQYF. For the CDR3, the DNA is TGTGCCAGCAGCCGCTGGGTTGGAGGGACAGATACGCAGTATTTT.

CDR3 DNA sequence: TGTGCCAGCAGCGCCACAGGGGCCAAATCCTACGAGCAGTACTTC. Translated: CASSATGAKSYEQYF. The J gene is TRBJ2-7, the V gene TRBV9, with 7 positions matching TRBD1. The CDR3 consists of 15 residues. V shed 3 bases and J 1 base; nucleotides not matched to a gene: 7. CDR1 is SGDLS and CDR2 is YYNGEE in the germline V gene.

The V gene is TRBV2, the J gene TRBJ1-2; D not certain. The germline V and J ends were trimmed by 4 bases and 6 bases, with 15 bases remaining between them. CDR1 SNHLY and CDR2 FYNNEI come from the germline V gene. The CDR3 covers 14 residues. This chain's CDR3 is CASSVPGKVDGYTF. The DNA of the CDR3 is TGTGCCAGCAGTGTCCCCGGGAAAGTTGATGGCTACACCTTC.

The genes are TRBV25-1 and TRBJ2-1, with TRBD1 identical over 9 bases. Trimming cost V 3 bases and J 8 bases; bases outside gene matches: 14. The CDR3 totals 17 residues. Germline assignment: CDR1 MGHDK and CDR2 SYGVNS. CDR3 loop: CASSDPFRDRVLDEQFF. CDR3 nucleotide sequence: TGTGCCAGCAGTGATCCATTCCGGGACAGGGTTTTGGATGAGCAGTTCTTC.

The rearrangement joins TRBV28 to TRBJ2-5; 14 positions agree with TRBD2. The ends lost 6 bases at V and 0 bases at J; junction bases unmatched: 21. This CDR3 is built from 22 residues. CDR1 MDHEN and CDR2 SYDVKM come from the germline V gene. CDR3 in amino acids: CASSLDRASGTSGGGYQETQYF. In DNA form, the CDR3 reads TGTGCCAGCAGCCTCGATAGAGCATCCGGGACTAGCGGGGGAGGGTACCAAGAGACCCAGTACTTC.

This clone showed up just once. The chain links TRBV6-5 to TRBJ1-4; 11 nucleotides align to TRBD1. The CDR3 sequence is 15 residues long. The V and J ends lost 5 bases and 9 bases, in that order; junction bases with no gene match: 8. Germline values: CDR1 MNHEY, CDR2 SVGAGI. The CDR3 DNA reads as TGTGCCAGCAGTCAGGGACAGGGGGTGTTTAAAAAACTGTTTTTT. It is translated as CASSQGQGVFKKLFF.

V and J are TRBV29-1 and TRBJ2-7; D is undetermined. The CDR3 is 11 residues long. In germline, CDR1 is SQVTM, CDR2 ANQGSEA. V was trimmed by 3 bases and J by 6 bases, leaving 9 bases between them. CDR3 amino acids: CSVEEWREQYF. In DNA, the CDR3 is TGCAGCGTTGAGGAGTGGCGCGAGCAGTACTTC.

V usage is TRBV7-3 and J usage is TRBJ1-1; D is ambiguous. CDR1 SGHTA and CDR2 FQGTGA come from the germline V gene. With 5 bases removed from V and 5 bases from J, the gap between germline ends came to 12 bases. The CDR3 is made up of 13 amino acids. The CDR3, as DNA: TGTGCCAGCAGCCGAACCCAGGCTACTGAAGCTTTCTTT. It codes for CASSRTQATEAFF.

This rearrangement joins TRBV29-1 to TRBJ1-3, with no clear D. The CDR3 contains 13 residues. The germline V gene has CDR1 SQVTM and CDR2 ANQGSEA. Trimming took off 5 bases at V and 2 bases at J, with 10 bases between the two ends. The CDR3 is CSVLNSAGNTIYF. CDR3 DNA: TGCAGCGTTCTAAACTCGGCTGGAAACACCATATATTTT.

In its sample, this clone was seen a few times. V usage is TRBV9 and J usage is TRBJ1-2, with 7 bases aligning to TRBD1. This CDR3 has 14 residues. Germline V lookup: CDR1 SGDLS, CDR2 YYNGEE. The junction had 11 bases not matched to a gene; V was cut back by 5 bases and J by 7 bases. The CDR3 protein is CASSTTGSPLGYTF. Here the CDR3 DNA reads TGTGCCAGCAGTACGACAGGGAGCCCCCTTGGCTACACCTTC.

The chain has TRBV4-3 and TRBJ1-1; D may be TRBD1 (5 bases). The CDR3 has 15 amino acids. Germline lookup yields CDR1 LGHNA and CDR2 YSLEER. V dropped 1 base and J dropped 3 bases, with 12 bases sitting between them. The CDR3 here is CASSQAGTADTEAFF. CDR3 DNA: TGCGCCAGCAGCCAAGCCGGGACCGCGGACACTGAAGCTTTCTTT.

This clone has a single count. The CDR3 region has the DNA TGTGCCAGCAGTTTGACAGGCGTAGCCAAAAACATTCAGTACTTC. It translates to CASSLTGVAKNIQYF. This chain joins TRBV28 and TRBJ2-4; tentatively, D is TRBD1 (6 bases). CDR1 is MDHEN, CDR2 SYDVKM, per germline. The CDR3 totals 15 residues. The V and J ends lost 3 bases and 0 bases respectively, with 9 bases between them.

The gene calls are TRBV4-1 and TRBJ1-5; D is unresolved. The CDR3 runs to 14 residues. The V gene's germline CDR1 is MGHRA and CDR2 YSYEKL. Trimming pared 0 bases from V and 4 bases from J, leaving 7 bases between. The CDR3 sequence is CASSQEGLNQPQHF. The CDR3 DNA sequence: TGCGCCAGCAGCCAAGAGGGTCTAAATCAGCCCCAGCATTTT.

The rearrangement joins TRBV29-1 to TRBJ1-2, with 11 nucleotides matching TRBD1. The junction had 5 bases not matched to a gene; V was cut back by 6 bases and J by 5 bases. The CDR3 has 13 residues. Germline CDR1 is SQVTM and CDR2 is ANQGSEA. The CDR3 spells CSVGTGGGYGYTF. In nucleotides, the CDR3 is TGCAGCGTCGGGACAGGGGGAGGGTATGGCTACACCTTC.

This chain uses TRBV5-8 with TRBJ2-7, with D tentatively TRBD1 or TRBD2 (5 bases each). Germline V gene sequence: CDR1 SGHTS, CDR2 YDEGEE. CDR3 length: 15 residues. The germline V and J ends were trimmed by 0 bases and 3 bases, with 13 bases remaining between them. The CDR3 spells CASSLGGKQFYEQYF. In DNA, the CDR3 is TGTGCCAGCAGCTTGGGGGGGAAGCAGTTCTACGAGCAGTACTTC. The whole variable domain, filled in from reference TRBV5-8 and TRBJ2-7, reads EAGVTQSPTHLIKTRGQQATLRCSPISGHTSVYWYQQALGLGLQFLLWYDEGEERNRGNFPPRFSGRQFPNYSSELNVNALELEDSALYLCASSLGGKQFYEQYFGPGTRLTVT.

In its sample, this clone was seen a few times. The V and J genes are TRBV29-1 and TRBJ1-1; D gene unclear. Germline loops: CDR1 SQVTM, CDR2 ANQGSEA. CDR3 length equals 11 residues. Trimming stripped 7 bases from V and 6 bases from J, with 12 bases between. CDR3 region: CSAFSWAEAFF. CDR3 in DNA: TGCAGCGCGTTCTCCTGGGCTGAAGCTTTCTTT.

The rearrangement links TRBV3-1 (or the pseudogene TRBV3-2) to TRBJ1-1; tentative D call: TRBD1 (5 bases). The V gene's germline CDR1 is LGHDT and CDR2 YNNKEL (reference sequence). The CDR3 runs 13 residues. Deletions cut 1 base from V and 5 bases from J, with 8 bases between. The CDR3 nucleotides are TGTGCCAGCAGCCAAGCAGGGTATACTGAAGCTTTCTTT. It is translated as CASSQAGYTEAFF.